Below, one TCR beta chain is given with its context. The antigen remains unidentified. With 60 Vbeta and 13 Jbeta primers, the PCR was carried out. TCRdb's table, derived via immunoSEQ multiplex PCR, lists solely in-frame clones and lacks some. Among 99,000 or so clones listed, around 15% were seen once. These data come from a study of cytomegalovirus exposure and HLA in healthy donors. The V gene's germline CDR1 is MNHEY and CDR2 SMNVEV (reference sequence). Trimming left V 2 bases short and J 3 bases short, with 7 bases between. The CDR3 runs to 13 residues. Whole-study findings and limits: Cytomegalovirus-associated TCR beta chains were listed, numbering roughly 150. By HLA locus, TCR association rates varied in a later analysis, with DRB1 showing the most and HLA-C the fewest. Donors were assumed by presence/absence analyses to have roughly uniform sequencing depth.

The J gene is TRBJ2-5, the V gene TRBV27; D gene unclear. The sequenced sample consisted of PBMCs. This TCR came from a female donor in good health and CMV-seronegative. CDR3 coding DNA: TGTGCCAGCAGTTTAGAGAGCGAAGAGACCCAGTACTTC. This gives the protein CASSLESEETQYF.